Following are 30 T cell receptor beta chains from one sample sequenced in a study of blood T cell repertoires in COVID-19. Sequencing used immunoSEQ multiplex PCR; TCRdb keeps in-frame clones, though not all of them. Of approximately 40,000 clones in the sample, roughly 90% were seen once. Sample: peripheral blood. These receptors came from a human donor in a cohort sampled during active COVID-19.

A single count supports this clone. The chain combines TRBV28 with TRBJ2-1, with D perhaps TRBD2 (5 bases). Germline V gene data show CDR1 as MDHEN and CDR2 as SYDVKM. The CDR3 covers 12 residues. V lost 2 bases and J 9 bases, leaving 8 bases between the germline ends. In DNA form, the CDR3 reads TGTGCCAGCAGTTTAGGTGAGGGTGAGCAGTTCTTC. It yields the protein CASSLGEGEQFF.

The J gene is TRBJ2-3, the V gene TRBV9; a possible D gene is TRBD2 (6 bases). CDR1 and CDR2 from the germline V gene are SGDLS and YYNGEE. The CDR3 extends over 16 amino acids. Trimming removed 4 bases from V and 5 bases from J, with 20 bases in between. The CDR3 region is CASSSGTAGYKDTQYF. For the CDR3, the DNA is TGTGCCAGCAGCTCCGGGACCGCGGGATATAAAGATACGCAGTATTTT.

J is TRBJ2-7 and V is TRBV18; D is possibly TRBD1 (5 bases). In germline, CDR1 is KGHSH, CDR2 LQKENI. V lost 6 bases to trimming and J lost 4 bases, with 13 bases between them. The CDR3 is 13 residues long. DNA for the CDR3: TGTGCCAGCTCGCTCATAGGGGAATACGAGCAGTACTTC. Encoded protein: CASSLIGEYEQYF.

The CDR3 here is CASSQDPPFWGLAGDIDTQYF. The CDR3 DNA follows: TGTGCCAGCAGCCAAGATCCGCCTTTTTGGGGACTAGCGGGAGACATAGATACGCAGTATTTT. The chain uses TRBV14 and TRBJ2-3; TRBD2 matches at 14 bases. Germline V lookup: CDR1 SGHDN, CDR2 FVKESK. The V gene end was trimmed by 0 bases and the J gene end by 5 bases; junction bases not matched to a gene: 16. The CDR3 loop spans 21 amino acids.

The V and J genes are TRBV15 and TRBJ1-1; D is unresolved. V was cut by 9 bases and J by 0 bases, with 14 bases left in between. The V gene's germline CDR1 is LNHNV and CDR2 YYDKDF (reference sequence). The CDR3 totals 14 residues. CDR3: CATTPIYLNTEAFF. Here the CDR3 DNA reads TGTGCCACTACTCCCATCTATCTGAACACTGAAGCTTTCTTT.

This clone has more than one count but fewer than ten. The V call is TRBV13, the J call TRBJ1-4; no reliable D call. CDR1 is PRHDT and CDR2 is FYEKMQ in the germline V gene (reference sequence). The CDR3 has 14 amino acids. V was pared by 5 bases and J by 5 bases, with 12 bases between. The CDR3 DNA follows: TGTGCCAGCAGCCCGGGATTTAGAAATGAAAAACTGTTTTTT. Translating it yields CASSPGFRNEKLFF.

This clone was seen just once. The chain joins TRBV13 to TRBJ2-1, with TRBD1 matching 8 bases. The J segment lost 0 bases and the V segment lost 5 bases, leaving 6 bases of the junction unmatched. CDR1 and CDR2 (germline): PRHDT, FYEKMQ (reference sequence). The CDR3 contains 16 residues. The CDR3 spells CASSPRTGISYNEQFF. The DNA for the CDR3 is TGTGCCAGCAGCCCCCGGACAGGGATCTCCTACAATGAGCAGTTCTTC. Full variable domain (rest looked up from reference TRBV13 and TRBJ2-1): AAGVIQSPRHLIKEKRETATLKCYPIPRHDTVYWYQQGPGQDPQFLISFYEKMQSDKGSIPDRFSAQQFSDYHSELNMSSLELGDSALYFCASSPRTGISYNEQFFGPGTRLTVL.

The chain recombines TRBV27 with TRBJ2-7; perhaps TRBD1 as D (6 bases). This CDR3 region has 15 residues. From germline, CDR1 is MNHEY and CDR2 SMNVEV (reference sequence). V was cut by 0 bases and J by 6 bases, with 15 bases left in between. The CDR3 coding sequence is TGTGCCAGCAGTTTATCCTACGGCAGGGGAGCCGAGCAGTACTTC. It encodes CASSLSYGRGAEQYF.

The J gene is TRBJ2-5, the V gene TRBV24-1; TRBD1 matches at 8 bases. CDR1 KGHDR and CDR2 SFDVKD come from the germline V gene. CDR3 size: 16 residues. V dropped 4 bases and J dropped 2; count of bases not matched to a gene: 8. As DNA, the CDR3 is TGTGCCACCAGTGAGTCCGGGACAGGACATCAAGAGACCCAGTACTTC. It yields the protein CATSESGTGHQETQYF.

The J gene is TRBJ2-2, the V gene TRBV18; TRBD2 might be the D (6 bases). The CDR3 spans 17 residues. CDR1 KGHSH and CDR2 LQKENI come from the germline V gene. The germline V and J ends were trimmed by 3 bases and 4 bases, with 18 bases remaining between them. CDR3 sequence (DNA): TGTGCCAGCTCACCCGCCGGACTACTTCATTCCACCGGGGAGCTGTTTTTT. Its protein product is CASSPAGLLHSTGELFF.

The rearrangement uses TRBV14 and TRBJ2-3, with D hard to call. Trimming took 1 base from V and 4 from J, leaving 15 bases between them. The CDR3 spans 16 residues. Per the germline V gene, CDR1 is SGHDN and CDR2 is FVKESK. The CDR3 region is CASSQGLRTVPDTQYF. The CDR3 region has the DNA TGTGCCAGCAGCCAAGGGTTGCGAACCGTACCAGATACGCAGTATTTT.

The chain couples TRBV27 to TRBJ2-3, with D unresolved. Germline-derived CDR1 and CDR2 are MNHEY and SMNVEV (reference sequence). The germline V and J ends were trimmed by 0 bases and 3 bases, with 7 bases remaining between them. The CDR3 is 14 amino acids. This CDR3 is CASSLSQETDTQYF. CDR3 sequence (DNA): TGTGCCAGCAGTTTATCCCAAGAGACAGATACGCAGTATTTT.

This clone was seen more than once but under ten times. The gene calls are TRBV5-1 and TRBJ1-6; a possible D gene is TRBD1 (6 bases). There are 15 residues in the CDR3. CDR1 SGHRS and CDR2 YFSETQ come from the germline V gene. Trimming removed 6 bases at V and 9 bases at J, with 19 bases between. CDR3 DNA: TGCGCCAGCAAAGGAACCGGGACAAGGGGTTCACCCCTCCACTTT. It translates to CASKGTGTRGSPLHF.

The V gene is TRBV27, the J gene TRBJ2-4; 9 bases are shared with TRBD1. Germline trimming cut 5 bases from V and 7 bases from J; bases unmatched to any gene: 15. The CDR3 covers 17 residues. CDR1 is MNHEY, CDR2 SMNVEV, per germline (reference sequence). The CDR3 region is CASSPFVSRQGGNIQYF. CDR3 nucleotides: TGTGCCAGCAGTCCGTTCGTTTCGCGACAGGGGGGTAACATTCAGTACTTC.

V and J are TRBV6-1 and TRBJ2-2; 9 bases match TRBD1. The CDR3 covers 15 residues. J lost 6 bases, V lost 0 bases, and 2 bases had no gene match. Germline CDR1 is MNHNS and CDR2 is SASEGT. This CDR3 reads CASSEAWTGAGELFF. DNA of the CDR3: TGTGCCAGCAGTGAAGCTTGGACAGGGGCCGGGGAGCTGTTTTTT.

The chain combines TRBV29-1 with TRBJ2-7; 9 positions match TRBD1. In germline, CDR1 is SQVTM, CDR2 ANQGSEA. The CDR3 spans 13 residues. V was clipped by 1 base and J by 2 bases; unmatched bases: 0. CDR3 DNA: TGCAGCGTTGAAGGGACAGGGGCCTACGAGCAGTACTTC. Residues: CSVEGTGAYEQYF.

The chain recombines TRBV10-3 with TRBJ2-5; D might be TRBD1 (6 bases). CDR1 and CDR2 (germline): ENHRY, SYGVKD. The CDR3 length is 16 residues. The V gene lost 10 bases and the J gene lost 2 bases, with 23 bases spanning the gap. The CDR3, as DNA: TGTGCCACCCGAAGTAAGGAACAGGGTTATCAAGAGACCCAGTACTTC. Residues: CATRSKEQGYQETQYF.

The chain employs TRBV27 and TRBJ1-5; 7 positions match TRBD1. Germline loops: CDR1 MNHEY, CDR2 SMNVEV (reference sequence). V shed 3 bases, J shed 7 bases, and the junction held 6 bases outside the gene matches. This CDR3 spans 14 amino acids. The CDR3 protein is CASSFVQGEQPQHF. DNA for the CDR3: TGTGCCAGCAGTTTCGTGCAGGGGGAACAGCCCCAGCATTTT.

The V call is TRBV7-8, the J call TRBJ1-5, with D hard to call. This CDR3 has 14 amino acids. Per the germline V gene, CDR1 is SGHVS and CDR2 is FQNEAQ. The V and J ends lost 4 bases and 0 bases respectively, with 7 bases between them. The CDR3 region has the DNA TGTGCCAGCAGCTCCACAAATAGCAATCAGCCCCAGCATTTT. This encodes CASSSTNSNQPQHF.

The rearrangement uses TRBV5-4 and TRBJ1-3; TRBD1 matches at 7 bases. V lost 2 bases to trimming and J lost 4 bases; unmatched junction nucleotides: 3. This CDR3 contains 14 residues. Looked up from germline, CDR1 is SGHNT and CDR2 is YYREEE (reference sequence). CDR3 protein: CASSLGGAGNTIYF. DNA for the CDR3: TGTGCCAGCAGCTTAGGGGGCGCCGGAAACACCATATATTTT.

CDR3 coding DNA: TGTGCCAGCAGCCCGACGGGACTTCGAACCGGTAATAGGCTAGCACCCCTCCACTTT. This encodes CASSPTGLRTGNRLAPLHF. The chain employs TRBV6-2 or TRBV6-3 and TRBJ1-6; perhaps TRBD1 as D (5 bases). This CDR3 is built from 19 residues. CDR1 is MNHEY and CDR2 is SVGEGT in the germline V gene. V lost 6 bases, J lost 11 bases, and 32 bases lay in between.

V gene TRBV10-3 combines with J gene TRBJ1-5; D is uncertain. The CDR3 has 12 residues. Germline lookup yields CDR1 ENHRY and CDR2 SYGVKD. V lost 2 bases, J lost 3 bases, and 2 bases lay in between. As DNA, the CDR3 is TGTGCCATCAGTGAGCACAATCAGCCCCAGCATTTT. Its protein is CAISEHNQPQHF.

The chain recombines TRBV5-1 with TRBJ2-3, with 8 bases lining up with TRBD2. J gave up 6 bases and V 4 bases, and 13 bases lay outside the gene matches. Germline CDR1 reads SGHRS; CDR2 reads YFSETQ. The CDR3 has 16 amino acids. CDR3 sequence: CASSTGAAGVWDTQYF. CDR3 DNA: TGCGCCAGCAGCACGGGGGCAGCGGGGGTCTGGGATACGCAGTATTTT.

The rearrangement links TRBV11-2 to TRBJ1-4, with a tentative D call TRBD1 (6 bases). Trimming removed 0 bases at V and 10 bases at J, with 12 bases between. This CDR3 contains 14 residues. CDR1 is SGHAT, CDR2 FQNNGV, per germline. CDR3 protein: CASSLDGTSGKLFF. In nucleotides, the CDR3 is TGTGCCAGCAGCTTAGATGGGACATCTGGAAAACTGTTTTTT.

The chain carries TRBV5-1 and TRBJ2-7; 8 positions agree with TRBD2. The V gene end was trimmed by 3 bases and the J gene end by 3 bases; junction bases not matched to a gene: 5. The CDR3 spans 14 residues. Germline-derived CDR1 and CDR2 are SGHRS and YFSETQ. CDR3 residues: CASSSASGHYEQYF. DNA of the CDR3: TGCGCCAGCAGCTCGGCTAGCGGGCACTACGAGCAGTACTTC.

V is TRBV9 and J is TRBJ2-3; possible D gene TRBD1, 5 bases. The CDR3 contains 14 residues. Deletions cut 3 bases from V and 6 bases from J, with 14 bases between. Germline CDR1 reads SGDLS; CDR2 reads YYNGEE. CDR3 coding DNA: TGTGCCAGCAGCGGAAGGGGCGGAGAGGATACGCAGTATTTT. Translated, it gives CASSGRGGEDTQYF.

The rearrangement joins TRBV24-1 to TRBJ2-1; TRBD1 is a possible D gene (6 bases). Trimming took 4 bases from V and 5 from J, leaving 14 bases between them. CDR3 length: 15 amino acids. The germline CDR1 and CDR2 sequences are KGHDR and SFDVKD. The CDR3 region has the DNA TGTGCCACCAGTGAAACAGGACAGAGGGACAATGAGCAGTTCTTC. Protein product: CATSETGQRDNEQFF.

The chain employs TRBV5-8 and TRBJ1-4; TRBD1 might be the D (5 bases). The CDR3 runs 16 residues. The V end was cut by 0 bases, the J end by 4 bases, with 13 bases between. Germline lookup yields CDR1 SGHTS and CDR2 YDEGEE. The CDR3 DNA is TGTGCCAGCAGCTTGGGTTTTTCGCAGGGTAATGAAAAACTGTTTTTT. Translating gives CASSLGFSQGNEKLFF.

This chain links TRBV6-5 with TRBJ2-5; D gene uncertain. The CDR3 runs 15 residues. Germline CDR1 reads MNHEY; CDR2 reads SVGAGI. Trimming took off 0 bases at V and 5 bases at J, with 13 bases between the two ends. CDR3 residues: CASSYSWVARETQYF. CDR3 nucleotide sequence: TGTGCCAGCAGTTACTCTTGGGTAGCCCGCGAGACCCAGTACTTC.

The rearrangement links TRBV7-2 to TRBJ2-2, with 9 bases identical to TRBD2. There are 18 residues in the CDR3. Trimming removed 1 base from V and 8 bases from J; junction bases left unmatched: 14. The germline CDR1 and CDR2 sequences are SGHTA and FQGNSA. The CDR3 coding sequence is TGTGCCAGCAGCTTAGGTAGGCGGGCGGGGGGGCATTTTGGGGAGCTGTTTTTT. Protein sequence: CASSLGRRAGGHFGELFF. The entire variable domain, with the rest obtained from reference TRBV7-2 and TRBJ2-2, is as follows: GAGVSQSPSNKVTEKGKDVELRCDPISGHTALYWYRQSLGQGLEFLIYFQGNSAPDKSGLPSDRFSAERTGGSVSTLTIQRTQQEDSAVYLCASSLGRRAGGHFGELFFGEGSRLTVL.